Each of the 16 T cell receptor beta chains below was sequenced from the same sample in a study of technical replicates of blood from several donors. The data were produced by immunoSEQ multiplex PCR, yet TCRdb's version contains in-frame clones alone and is incomplete. The sample yields about 82,000 clones, around 94% seen once. Sequencing used T cells isolated from PBMCs. The receptors originated from a human donor in good health.

J is TRBJ1-2 and V is TRBV7-8; no reliable D call. The germline CDR1 and CDR2 sequences are SGHVS and FQNEAQ. The V end was cut by 5 bases, the J end by 3 bases, with 13 bases between. This CDR3 spans 14 amino acids. This CDR3 is CASSLLTLYYGYTF. The CDR3 DNA reads as TGTGCCAGCAGCCTGCTGACTTTGTACTATGGCTACACCTTC.

The chain joins TRBV6-5 to TRBJ2-3; D is perhaps TRBD1 (5 bases). Germline lookup yields CDR1 MNHEY and CDR2 SVGAGI. Trimming took off 6 bases at V and 4 bases at J, with 11 bases between the two ends. CDR3 size: 13 residues. The CDR3 region has the DNA TGTGCCAGCAGCACCAGGGCCCCAGATACGCAGTATTTT. Encoded protein: CASSTRAPDTQYF.

V usage is TRBV10-1 and J usage is TRBJ2-1; 9 bases are shared with TRBD2. Germline V CDR1 and CDR2: WNHNN, SYGVQD (reference sequence). V lost 0 bases to trimming and J lost 5 bases; unmatched junction nucleotides: 2. This CDR3 spans 15 amino acids. The CDR3 DNA reads TGCGCCAGCAGTGAGTCAATAGCGGGAGACAATGAGCAGTTCTTC. The encoded protein is CASSESIAGDNEQFF.

V usage is TRBV4-2 and J usage is TRBJ1-1; D unresolved. Germline CDR1 reads LGHNA; CDR2 reads YNFKEQ. This CDR3 is built from 15 residues. The germline V and J ends were trimmed by 0 bases and 7 bases, with 15 bases remaining between them. The CDR3: CASSQEPEAAYEAFF. CDR3 bases: TGTGCCAGCAGCCAAGAACCCGAGGCAGCCTATGAAGCTTTCTTT.

This chain links TRBV6-1 with TRBJ2-5, with 8 positions matching TRBD2. CDR1 is MNHNS, CDR2 SASEGT, per germline. V lost 2 bases and J lost 9; bases outside the gene matches: 8. The CDR3 runs to 14 residues. The CDR3 region has the DNA TGTGCCAGCAGTGAATGGGATAGCGGGAAGGCCCAGTACTTC. This codes for CASSEWDSGKAQYF.

The chain combines TRBV6-5 with TRBJ2-1; 7 bases are shared with TRBD1. The length of the CDR3 is 11 residues. The V and J ends lost 7 bases and 10 bases, in that order; junction bases with no gene match: 4. Germline assignment: CDR1 MNHEY and CDR2 SVGAGI. CDR3 DNA sequence: TGTGCCAGCATCCGACAGGGCGAGCAGTTCTTC. Residues: CASIRQGEQFF.

The gene calls are TRBV7-3 and TRBJ2-7; D is perhaps TRBD2 (5 bases). V was trimmed by 2 bases and J by 2 bases, leaving 7 bases between them. Germline V lookup: CDR1 SGHTA, CDR2 FQGTGA. The CDR3 is made up of 13 amino acids. Written as DNA, the CDR3 is TGTGCCAGCAGCTTACCGGGAACCTACGAGCAGTACTTC. It encodes CASSLPGTYEQYF.

The chain carries TRBV4-1 and TRBJ2-3; 13 bases are a match to TRBD2. J lost 4 bases, V lost 4 bases, and 11 bases had no gene match. CDR1 and CDR2 (germline): MGHRA, YSYEKL. The CDR3 contains 18 residues. In DNA, the CDR3 is TGCGCCAGCAGCCCATCCCCCCTACTAGCGGGAGGGGCAGATACGCAGTATTTT. It encodes CASSPSPLLAGGADTQYF.

The gene calls are TRBV29-1 and TRBJ2-7; TRBD2 matches 10 bases. CDR1 and CDR2 from the germline V gene are SQVTM and ANQGSEA. With V trimmed by 5 bases and J by 2 bases, 3 bases remained unmatched. The CDR3 is 13 amino acids. The CDR3 region is CSVPGLAPYEQYF. For the CDR3, the DNA is TGCAGCGTTCCGGGACTAGCGCCCTACGAGCAGTACTTC.

The chain is built from TRBV11-3 and TRBJ2-7, with D maybe TRBD1 (6 bases). Germline CDR1 reads SGHNT; CDR2 reads YENEEA. Trimming shortened V by 4 bases and J by 3 bases, and 13 bases separated the two germline ends. CDR3 length equals 14 residues. This chain's CDR3 is CASSSSIRGYEQYF. The CDR3 DNA sequence: TGTGCCAGCAGCTCCTCGATCAGGGGCTACGAGCAGTACTTC.

This clone was found a few times. V and J are TRBV27 and TRBJ1-5; D perhaps matches TRBD1 (6 bases). Germline loops: CDR1 MNHEY, CDR2 SMNVEV (reference sequence). This CDR3 region has 15 residues. The V end lost 4 bases, the J end lost 0 bases, and 10 bases lay between the germline ends. The CDR3 DNA follows: TGTGCCAGCAGTTGGCAGGGGAGTAGCAATCAGCCCCAGCATTTT. It encodes CASSWQGSSNQPQHF.

The chain has TRBV7-2 and TRBJ2-3, with a tentative D call TRBD2 (6 bases). Germline V gene sequence: CDR1 SGHTA, CDR2 FQGNSA. V lost 1 base, J lost 6 bases, and 8 bases lay in between. This CDR3 region has 13 residues. The CDR3 region is CASSLGRADTQYF. The CDR3 DNA is TGTGCCAGCAGCTTAGGGAGGGCGGATACGCAGTATTTT.

CDR3 protein: CASSYFQGAYEQYF. For the CDR3, the DNA is TGTGCCAGCAGCTACTTTCAGGGGGCCTACGAGCAGTACTTC. The J gene is TRBJ2-7, the V gene TRBV7-2; 7 bases fit TRBD1. Germline loops: CDR1 SGHTA, CDR2 FQGNSA. The length of the CDR3 is 14 residues. Trimming removed 4 bases from V and 2 bases from J; junction bases left unmatched: 5. The full variable domain, its missing parts supplied by reference TRBV7-2 and TRBJ2-7, is GAGVSQSPSNKVTEKGKDVELRCDPISGHTALYWYRQSLGQGLEFLIYFQGNSAPDKSGLPSDRFSAERTGGSVSTLTIQRTQQEDSAVYLCASSYFQGAYEQYFGPGTRLTVT.

The genes are TRBV5-1 and TRBJ2-1; the D is unclear. From germline, CDR1 is SGHRS and CDR2 YFSETQ. The V end was cut by 1 base, the J end by 8 bases, with 7 bases between. The CDR3 contains 12 residues. In DNA, the CDR3 is TGCGCCAGCAGCTTGTCCGGTTATGAGCAGTTCTTC. Residues: CASSLSGYEQFF.

This clone showed up just a few times. This rearrangement joins TRBV27 to TRBJ2-1, with D unclear. Germline lookup yields CDR1 MNHEY and CDR2 SMNVEV (reference sequence). This CDR3 has 13 amino acids. V lost 7 bases and J 5 bases, leaving 12 bases between the germline ends. In DNA form, the CDR3 reads TGTGCCAGCACCAAACGAGAGAACAATGAGCAGTTCTTC. Translating it yields CASTKRENNEQFF.

The V call is TRBV7-9, the J call TRBJ2-7; 9 bases fit TRBD1. CDR3 length: 15 amino acids. Trimming took 5 bases from V and 3 from J; bases not matched to a gene: 8. Per germline, CDR1 SEHNR and CDR2 FQNEAQ (reference sequence). The CDR3 loop reads CASSDTGGWIYEQYF. CDR3 nucleotides: TGTGCCAGCAGCGATACAGGGGGCTGGATCTACGAGCAGTACTTC.